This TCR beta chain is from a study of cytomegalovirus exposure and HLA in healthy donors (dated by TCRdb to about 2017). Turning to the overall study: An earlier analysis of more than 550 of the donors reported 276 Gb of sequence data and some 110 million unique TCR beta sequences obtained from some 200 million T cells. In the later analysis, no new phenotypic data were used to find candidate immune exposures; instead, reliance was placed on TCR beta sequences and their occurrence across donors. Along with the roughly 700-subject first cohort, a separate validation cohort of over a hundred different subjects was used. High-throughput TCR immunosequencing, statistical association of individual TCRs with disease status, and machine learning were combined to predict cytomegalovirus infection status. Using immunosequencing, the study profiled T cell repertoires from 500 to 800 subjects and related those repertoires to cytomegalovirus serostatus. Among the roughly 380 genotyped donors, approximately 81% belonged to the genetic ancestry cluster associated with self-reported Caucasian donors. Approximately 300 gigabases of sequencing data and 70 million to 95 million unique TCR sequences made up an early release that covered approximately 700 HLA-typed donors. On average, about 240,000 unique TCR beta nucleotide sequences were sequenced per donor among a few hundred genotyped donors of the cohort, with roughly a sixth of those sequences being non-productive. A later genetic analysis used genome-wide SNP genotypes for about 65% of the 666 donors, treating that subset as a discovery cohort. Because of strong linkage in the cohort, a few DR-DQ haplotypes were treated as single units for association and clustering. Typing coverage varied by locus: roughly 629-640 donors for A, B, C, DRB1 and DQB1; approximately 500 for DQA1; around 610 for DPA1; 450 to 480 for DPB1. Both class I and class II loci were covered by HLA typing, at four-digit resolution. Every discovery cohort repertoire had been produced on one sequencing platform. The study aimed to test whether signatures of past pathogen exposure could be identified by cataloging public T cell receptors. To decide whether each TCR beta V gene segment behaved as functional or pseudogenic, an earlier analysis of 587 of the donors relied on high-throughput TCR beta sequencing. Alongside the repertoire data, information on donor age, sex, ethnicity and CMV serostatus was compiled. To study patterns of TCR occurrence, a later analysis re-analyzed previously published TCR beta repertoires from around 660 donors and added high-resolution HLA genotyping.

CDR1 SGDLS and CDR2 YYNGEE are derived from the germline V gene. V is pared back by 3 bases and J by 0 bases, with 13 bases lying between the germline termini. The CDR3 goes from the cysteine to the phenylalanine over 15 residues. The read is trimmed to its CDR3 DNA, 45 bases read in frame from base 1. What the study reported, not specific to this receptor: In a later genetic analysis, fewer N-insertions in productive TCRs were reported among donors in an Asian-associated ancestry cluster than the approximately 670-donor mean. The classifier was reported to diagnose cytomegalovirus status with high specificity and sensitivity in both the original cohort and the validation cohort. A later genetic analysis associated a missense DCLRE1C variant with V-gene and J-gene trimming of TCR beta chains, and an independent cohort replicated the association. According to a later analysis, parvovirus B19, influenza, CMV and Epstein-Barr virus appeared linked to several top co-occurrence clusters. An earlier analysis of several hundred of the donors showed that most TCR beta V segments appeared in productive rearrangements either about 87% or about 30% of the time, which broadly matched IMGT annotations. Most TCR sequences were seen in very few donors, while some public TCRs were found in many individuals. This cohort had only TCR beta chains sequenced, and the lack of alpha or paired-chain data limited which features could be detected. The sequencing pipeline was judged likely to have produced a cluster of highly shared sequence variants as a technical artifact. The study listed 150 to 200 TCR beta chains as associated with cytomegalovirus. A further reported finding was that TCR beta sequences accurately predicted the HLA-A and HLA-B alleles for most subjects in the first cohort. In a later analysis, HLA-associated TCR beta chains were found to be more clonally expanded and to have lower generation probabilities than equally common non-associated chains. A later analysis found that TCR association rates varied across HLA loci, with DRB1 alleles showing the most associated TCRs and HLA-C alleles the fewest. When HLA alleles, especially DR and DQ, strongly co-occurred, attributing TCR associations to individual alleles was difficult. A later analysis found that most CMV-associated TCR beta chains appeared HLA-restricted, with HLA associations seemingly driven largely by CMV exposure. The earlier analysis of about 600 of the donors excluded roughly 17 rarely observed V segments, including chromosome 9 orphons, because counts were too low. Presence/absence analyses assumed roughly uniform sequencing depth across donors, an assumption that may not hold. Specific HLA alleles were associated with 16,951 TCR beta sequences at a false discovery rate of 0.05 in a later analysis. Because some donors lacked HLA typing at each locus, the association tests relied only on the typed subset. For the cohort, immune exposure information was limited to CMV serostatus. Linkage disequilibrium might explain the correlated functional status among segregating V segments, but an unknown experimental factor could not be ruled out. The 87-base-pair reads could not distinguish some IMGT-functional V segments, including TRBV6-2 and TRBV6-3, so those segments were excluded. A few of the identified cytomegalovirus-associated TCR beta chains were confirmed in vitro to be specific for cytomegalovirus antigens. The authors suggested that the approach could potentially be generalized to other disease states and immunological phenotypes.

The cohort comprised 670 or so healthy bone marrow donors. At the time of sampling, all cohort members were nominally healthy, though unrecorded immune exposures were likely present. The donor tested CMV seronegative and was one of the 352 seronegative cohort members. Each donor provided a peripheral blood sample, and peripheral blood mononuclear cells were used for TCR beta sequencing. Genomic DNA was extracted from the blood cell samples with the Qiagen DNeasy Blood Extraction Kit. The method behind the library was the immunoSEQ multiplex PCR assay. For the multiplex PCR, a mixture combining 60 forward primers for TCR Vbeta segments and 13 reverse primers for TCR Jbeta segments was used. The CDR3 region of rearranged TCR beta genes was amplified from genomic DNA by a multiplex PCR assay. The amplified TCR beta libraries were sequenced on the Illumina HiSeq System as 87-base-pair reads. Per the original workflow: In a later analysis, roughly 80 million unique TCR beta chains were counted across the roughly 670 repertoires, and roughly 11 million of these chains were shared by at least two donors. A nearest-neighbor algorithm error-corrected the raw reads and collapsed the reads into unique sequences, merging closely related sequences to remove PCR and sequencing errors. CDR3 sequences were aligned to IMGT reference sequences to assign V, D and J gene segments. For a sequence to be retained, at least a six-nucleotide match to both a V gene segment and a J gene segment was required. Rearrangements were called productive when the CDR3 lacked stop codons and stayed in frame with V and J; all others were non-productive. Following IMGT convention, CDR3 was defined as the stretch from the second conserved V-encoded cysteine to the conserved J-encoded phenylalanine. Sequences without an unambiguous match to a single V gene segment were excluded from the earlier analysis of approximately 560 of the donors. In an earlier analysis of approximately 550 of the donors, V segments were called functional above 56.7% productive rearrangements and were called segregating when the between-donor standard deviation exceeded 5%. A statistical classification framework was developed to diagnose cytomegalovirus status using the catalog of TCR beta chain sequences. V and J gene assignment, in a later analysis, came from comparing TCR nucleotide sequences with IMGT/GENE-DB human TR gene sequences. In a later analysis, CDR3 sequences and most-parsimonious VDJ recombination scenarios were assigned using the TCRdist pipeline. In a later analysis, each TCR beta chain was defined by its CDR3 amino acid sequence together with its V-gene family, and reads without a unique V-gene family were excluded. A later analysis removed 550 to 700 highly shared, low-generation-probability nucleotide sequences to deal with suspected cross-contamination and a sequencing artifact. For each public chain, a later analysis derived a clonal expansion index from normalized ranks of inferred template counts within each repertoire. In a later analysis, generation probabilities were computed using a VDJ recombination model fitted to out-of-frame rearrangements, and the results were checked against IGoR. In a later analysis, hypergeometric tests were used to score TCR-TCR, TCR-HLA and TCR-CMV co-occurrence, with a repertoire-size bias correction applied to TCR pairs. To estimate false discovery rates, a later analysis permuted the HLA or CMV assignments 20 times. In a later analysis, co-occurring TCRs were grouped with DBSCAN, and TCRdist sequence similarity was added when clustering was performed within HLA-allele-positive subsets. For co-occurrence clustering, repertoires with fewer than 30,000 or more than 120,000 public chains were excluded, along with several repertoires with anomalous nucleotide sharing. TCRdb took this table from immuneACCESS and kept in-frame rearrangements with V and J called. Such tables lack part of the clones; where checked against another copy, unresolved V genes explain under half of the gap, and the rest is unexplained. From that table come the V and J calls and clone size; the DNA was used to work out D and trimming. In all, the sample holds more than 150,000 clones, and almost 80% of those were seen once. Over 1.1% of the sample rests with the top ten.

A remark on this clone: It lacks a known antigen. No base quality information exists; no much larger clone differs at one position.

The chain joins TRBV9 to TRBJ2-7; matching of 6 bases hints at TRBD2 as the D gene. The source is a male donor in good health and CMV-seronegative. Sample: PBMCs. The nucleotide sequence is TGTGCCAGCAGCGAGGGACTTCTAAGCTCCTACGAGCAGTACTTC. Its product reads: CASSEGLLSSYEQYF.